These 2 T cell receptor beta chains came from one sample sequenced in a study of CD8+CD57+ T cells in acquired aplastic anemia. Profiles of TCR beta VDJ and CDR3 were generated from a genomic DNA template. TCRdb reprocessed the reads via MiXCR and lists one record per CDR3 protein. The sample lists 150,000 to 200,000 distinct CDR3 sequences, 35% to 55% occurring once. Material: sorted CD4+, CD8+, or CD8+CD57+ T cells (not recorded which) from PBMCs. Source of these receptors: a human donor in good health.

The sample holds many counts of this clonotype. This sequence joins TRBV10-3 and TRBJ2-7, with D hard to call. Germline CDR1 and CDR2: ENHRY and SYGVKD. The CDR3 length is 11 residues. Trimming shortened V by 2 bases and J by 3 bases, and 2 bases separated the two germline ends. CDR3 DNA: TGTGCCATCAGTGAGCGCTACGAGCAGTACTTC. The encoded protein is CAISERYEQYF.

This clonotype was observed a single time. The junction differs from germline at one of its ends, possibly a read error. The chain carries TRBV20-1 and TRBJ1-1; D ambiguous. The CDR3 spans 12 residues. Per the germline V gene, CDR1 is DFQATT and CDR2 is SNEGSKA (reference sequence). The CDR3 DNA reads TGCAGTGCTAGCTTCATGAGCACTGAAGCTCTCTTT. Translated, it gives CSASFMSTEALF.